These 13 T cell receptor beta chains originate from one sample sequenced in a study of technical replicates of blood from a handful of donors. Produced via immunoSEQ multiplex PCR; TCRdb's table is partial and in-frame only. The table records some 70,000 clones, roughly nine tenths of them present only once. The sample taken for sequencing was PBMCs. The source is a human donor in good health. Some clones in this sample may be carry-over from other donors' samples.

This rearrangement joins TRBV9 to TRBJ2-1; D ambiguous. Germline V gene data show CDR1 as SGDLS and CDR2 as YYNGEE. This CDR3 region has 14 residues. V lost 4 bases and J 9 bases, leaving 17 bases between the germline ends. Written as DNA, the CDR3 is TGTGCCAGCAGCCCCGAGGTTGCACGTGCTGAGCAGTTCTTC. Translating gives CASSPEVARAEQFF.

This rearrangement joins TRBV5-6 to TRBJ2-7, with a possible D match to TRBD2 (6 bases). Trimming shortened V by 4 bases and J by 3 bases, and 8 bases separated the two germline ends. CDR1 and CDR2 (germline): SGHDT, YYEEEE. The length of the CDR3 is 12 residues. As DNA, the CDR3 is TGTGCCAGCAGCCGGGAGCTCTACGAGCAGTACTTC. Residues: CASSRELYEQYF.

This chain uses TRBV4-3 with TRBJ1-1, with TRBD1 as a possible D gene (6 bases). CDR1 is LGHNA, CDR2 YSLEER, per germline. V was trimmed by 0 bases and J by 1 base, leaving 15 bases between them. The CDR3 sequence is 17 residues long. The CDR3 region is CASSQDGGRVGNTEAFF. The DNA of the CDR3 is TGCGCCAGCAGCCAAGACGGGGGGCGGGTCGGGAACACTGAAGCTTTCTTT.

The rearrangement links TRBV30 to TRBJ2-1, with D possibly being TRBD2 (6 bases). CDR3 length: 12 amino acids. Deletions cut 5 bases from V and 7 bases from J, with 12 bases between. The germline V gene encodes CDR1 GTSNPN and CDR2 SVGIG (reference sequence). The CDR3 region is CAWGMAGNEQFF. The CDR3 DNA sequence: TGTGCCTGGGGAATGGCGGGAAATGAGCAGTTCTTC.

This clone was seen only once. The rearrangement links TRBV7-9 to TRBJ1-4, with 10 bases aligning to TRBD1. Germline-derived CDR1 and CDR2 are SEHNR and FQNEAQ (reference sequence). CDR3 length: 15 amino acids. The trim removed 5 bases at V and 7 bases at J, leaving 7 bases unmatched. The CDR3 protein is CASSPATGGFEKLFF. The DNA of the CDR3 is TGTGCCAGCAGCCCCGCGACAGGGGGCTTTGAAAAACTGTTTTTT.

The chain recombines TRBV19 with TRBJ2-2; D unresolved. The length of the CDR3 is 15 residues. The V end was cut by 3 bases, the J end by 3 bases, with 11 bases between. Germline V gene lookup returns CDR1 LNHDA and CDR2 SQIVND (reference sequence). CDR3 in amino acids: CASSIANSHTGELFF. In DNA, the CDR3 is TGTGCCAGTAGTATCGCAAACAGCCACACCGGGGAGCTGTTTTTT. The whole variable domain, remainder taken from reference TRBV19 and TRBJ2-2, is DGGITQSPKYLFRKEGQNVTLSCEQNLNHDAMYWYRQDPGQGLRLIYYSQIVNDFQKGDIAEGYSVSREKKESFPLTVTSAQKNPTAFYLCASSIANSHTGELFFGEGSRLTVL.

This clone was counted a single time. The chain recombines TRBV5-1 with TRBJ2-7, with D perhaps TRBD2 (7 bases). Germline values: CDR1 SGHRS, CDR2 YFSETQ. This CDR3 is built from 15 residues. Deletions cut 4 bases from V and 0 bases from J, with 14 bases between. CDR3 protein: CASSPGGGSSYEQYF. In DNA form, the CDR3 reads TGCGCCAGCAGCCCGGGCGGGGGCAGCTCCTACGAGCAGTACTTC. The whole variable domain, remainder taken from reference TRBV5-1 and TRBJ2-7, is KAGVTQTPRYLIKTRGQQVTLSCSPISGHRSVSWYQQTPGQGLQFLFEYFSETQRNKGNFPGRFSGRQFSNSRSEMNVSTLELGDSALYLCASSPGGGSSYEQYFGPGTRLTVT.

The chain carries TRBV30 and TRBJ2-7; TRBD1 agrees at 9 bases. Germline CDR1 and CDR2: GTSNPN and SVGIG (reference sequence). The CDR3 covers 13 residues. The V and J ends lost 2 bases and 6 bases, in that order; junction bases with no gene match: 5. This chain's CDR3 is CAWSTQTGGEQYF. CDR3 nucleotides: TGTGCCTGGAGTACTCAGACAGGGGGCGAGCAGTACTTC.

The V and J genes are TRBV9 and TRBJ2-5, with TRBD1 matching over 12 bases. This CDR3 is built from 18 residues. The germline gives CDR1 SGDLS, CDR2 YYNGEE. Germline trimming cut 0 bases from V and 5 bases from J; bases unmatched to any gene: 11. CDR3 amino acids: CASSVGVRGTGGAETQYF. The DNA for the CDR3 is TGTGCCAGCAGCGTAGGGGTTCGTGGGACAGGGGGCGCGGAGACCCAGTACTTC. The whole variable domain, remainder taken from reference TRBV9 and TRBJ2-5, is DSGVTQTPKHLITATGQRVTLRCSPRSGDLSVYWYQQSLDQGLQFLIQYYNGEERAKGNILERFSAQQFPDLHSELNLSSLELGDSALYFCASSVGVRGTGGAETQYFGPGTRLLVL.

V gene TRBV7-8 combines with J gene TRBJ2-7, with 9 positions matching TRBD2. This CDR3 region has 16 residues. After removal of 5 bases from V and 5 bases from J, the junction contained 13 bases not matched to a gene. Germline CDR1 and CDR2: SGHVS and FQNEAQ. This chain's CDR3 is CASSPRGGRSRHEQYF. In DNA form, the CDR3 reads TGTGCCAGCAGCCCGCGGGGGGGGAGGTCGCGCCACGAGCAGTACTTC.

The rearrangement links TRBV5-4 to TRBJ1-2; D is undetermined. Deletions cut 0 bases from V and 8 bases from J, with 20 bases between. The germline CDR1 and CDR2 sequences are SGHNT and YYREEE (reference sequence). This CDR3 is 16 amino acids long. The CDR3: CASSLAWYSRAEGYTF. CDR3 DNA: TGTGCCAGCAGCTTGGCCTGGTATAGTCGAGCTGAGGGCTACACCTTC.

The V and J genes are TRBV7-2 and TRBJ2-7; 7 bases match TRBD2. The V and J ends lost 7 bases and 2 bases, in that order; junction bases with no gene match: 11. Germline V gene lookup returns CDR1 SGHTA and CDR2 FQGNSA. This CDR3 is 15 amino acids long. The CDR3, as DNA: TGTGCCAGCACCTCGAGTGGCGGGAGCCCCTACGAGCAGTACTTC. Translation gives CASTSSGGSPYEQYF.

The chain is built from TRBV9 and TRBJ2-5; 14 nucleotides align to TRBD2. V was pared by 4 bases and J by 5 bases, with 13 bases of the junction left unmatched. This CDR3 is built from 18 residues. Germline V gene sequence: CDR1 SGDLS, CDR2 YYNGEE. The CDR3 DNA is TGTGCCAGCAGCCGGGGGACTAGCGGGGGCCTTGCGGGGGAGACCCAGTACTTC. This translates into CASSRGTSGGLAGETQYF.